The T cell receptor (beta chain) described here comes from a study of radiation and T cells in renal cell carcinoma. Germline-derived CDR1 and CDR2 are SQVTM and ANQGSEA. The CDR3 extends over 11 amino acids. The ends were cut back, 4 bases at V and 5 bases at J, with 8 bases in the middle. There are a few counts of this clone. Time point: blood 2 weeks post-SBRT. Treatment indicated: 15 Gy SBRT to primary tumor, nephrectomy 4 weeks later. Blood was sampled at baseline, 2 weeks and 4 weeks after SBRT. TCRdb's table, derived via immunoSEQ multiplex PCR, lists solely in-frame clones and lacks some. The sample carries about 130,000 clones, 88% recorded once.

Here the sequenced sample was blood, taken from a patient whose treatment included radiotherapy and nephrectomy. This receptor was obtained from a woman between 65 and 79 years old with renal cell carcinoma. The chain employs TRBV29-1 and TRBJ1-1; D uncertain. The CDR3 bases are TGCAGCGTTGGTGGTTTAACTGAAGCTTTCTTT. It yields the protein CSVGGLTEAFF. Combining the CDR3 with reference TRBV29-1 and TRBJ1-1 gives the whole variable domain SAVISQKPSRDICQRGTSLTIQCQVDSQVTMMFWYRQQPGQSLTLIATANQGSEATYESGFVIDKFPISRPNLTFSTLTVSNMSPEDSSIYLCSVGGLTEAFFGQGTRLTVV.